The next 32 T cell receptor beta chains were all read from a single sample in a study of technical replicates of blood from several donors. Measured with immunoSEQ multiplex PCR; TCRdb has only the in-frame clones, and not every one. The sample yields roughly 76,000 clones, roughly 94% seen once. The specimen sequenced was T cells isolated from PBMCs. The receptors shown here come from a human donor in good health.

This clone was seen only once. This chain uses TRBV28 with TRBJ2-5; D not certain. The V end lost 6 bases, the J end lost 5 bases, and 16 bases lay between the germline ends. Germline assignment: CDR1 MDHEN and CDR2 SYDVKM. The CDR3 is 14 residues long. CDR3 sequence: CASRLSGHGETQYF. CDR3 nucleotide sequence: TGTGCCAGCAGGCTTTCGGGTCATGGGGAGACCCAGTACTTC.

This chain joins TRBV4-1 and TRBJ2-1, with 9 bases identical to TRBD2. CDR1 is MGHRA and CDR2 is YSYEKL in the germline V gene. With V trimmed by 6 bases and J by 4 bases, 4 bases remained unmatched. The CDR3 has 14 residues. For the CDR3, the DNA is TGCGCCAGCAGAACTAGCGGGCAGTACAATGAGCAGTTCTTC. Its translation is CASRTSGQYNEQFF.

This chain connects TRBV5-1 to TRBJ2-1; no clear D. V was trimmed by 2 bases and J by 0 bases, leaving 15 bases between them. The CDR3 sequence is 17 residues long. From germline, CDR1 is SGHRS and CDR2 YFSETQ. CDR3 amino acids: CASSFGAARSSYNEQFF. The CDR3 DNA reads as TGCGCCAGCAGCTTTGGAGCAGCGAGGAGCTCCTACAATGAGCAGTTCTTC.

The chain joins TRBV9 to TRBJ2-3, with D maybe TRBD1 (6 bases). Germline loops: CDR1 SGDLS, CDR2 YYNGEE. V dropped 4 bases and J dropped 3 bases, with 15 bases sitting between them. CDR3 length: 15 residues. CDR3 in amino acids: CASSLRGAFTDTQYF. CDR3 DNA sequence: TGTGCCAGCAGCCTCAGGGGCGCCTTTACAGATACGCAGTATTTT.

The chain is built from TRBV9 and TRBJ2-7, with a weak D call TRBD1 (6 bases). CDR1 and CDR2 from the germline V gene are SGDLS and YYNGEE. V lost 3 bases to trimming and J lost 1 base, with 17 bases between them. This CDR3 has 16 residues. DNA for the CDR3: TGTGCCAGCAGCGACCAGCCGGGACACGGATCCTACGAGCAGTACTTC. Translating it yields CASSDQPGHGSYEQYF.

This clone has just one count. The chain carries TRBV7-6 and TRBJ2-7, with D hard to call. CDR3 length equals 13 residues. Deletions cut 2 bases from V and 7 bases from J, with 12 bases between. The germline V gene has CDR1 SGHVS and CDR2 FNYEAQ. This CDR3 is CASSLRGSEEQYF. CDR3 nucleotide sequence: TGTGCCAGCAGCTTACGAGGTTCGGAAGAGCAGTACTTC.

The gene calls are TRBV6-5 and TRBJ1-1, with 8 nucleotides matching TRBD1. The germline gives CDR1 MNHEY, CDR2 SVGAGI. Germline trimming cut 0 bases from V and 4 bases from J; bases unmatched to any gene: 7. There are 16 residues in the CDR3. In DNA, the CDR3 is TGTGCCAGCAGTTACTCTCGGACAGGGCGGGCCACTGAAGCTTTCTTT. Translating gives CASSYSRTGRATEAFF.

CDR3 in amino acids: CASSITGAGANVLTF. In DNA form, the CDR3 reads TGTGCCAGCTCTATTACAGGGGCTGGGGCCAACGTCCTGACTTTC. The chain employs TRBV6-4 and TRBJ2-6, with TRBD1 identical over 7 bases. This CDR3 is built from 15 residues. V dropped 8 bases and J dropped 2; count of bases not matched to a gene: 6. Germline V CDR1 and CDR2: MRHNA, SNTAGT.

The V and J genes are TRBV4-3 and TRBJ1-5; the match to TRBD1 covers 7 bases. CDR3 length equals 15 residues. V was clipped by 1 base and J by 5 bases; unmatched bases: 5. The germline V gene encodes CDR1 LGHNA and CDR2 YSLEER. The CDR3 DNA sequence: TGCGCCAGCAGCCAAGCACAGGGGACCCATCAGCCCCAGCATTTT. It specifies CASSQAQGTHQPQHF.

The chain couples TRBV9 to TRBJ1-4; 7 bases map to TRBD1. The CDR3 consists of 13 residues. Germline V gene data show CDR1 as SGDLS and CDR2 as YYNGEE. Trimming took 3 bases from V and 6 from J; bases not matched to a gene: 2. The CDR3 bases are TGTGCCAGCAGCGGCGACAGGGATGAAAAACTGTTTTTT. Translation gives CASSGDRDEKLFF.

The chain has TRBV19 and TRBJ2-3, with TRBD1 as a possible D gene (6 bases). V was cut by 6 bases and J by 2 bases, with 12 bases left in between. The germline V gene encodes CDR1 LNHDA and CDR2 SQIVND (reference sequence). The CDR3 consists of 14 residues. DNA for the CDR3: TGTGCCAGTAGCACGGACAGCTACACAGATACGCAGTATTTT. Protein sequence: CASSTDSYTDTQYF.

This sequence joins TRBV5-1 and TRBJ2-7; 9 bases line up with TRBD2. The CDR3 extends over 14 amino acids. The V segment lost 7 bases and the J segment 5 bases; nucleotides outside the gene matches: 10. In germline, CDR1 is SGHRS, CDR2 YFSETQ. DNA for the CDR3: TGCGCCAGCCGGGTAGCGGGAGAAGGAAACGAGCAGTACTTC. This translates into CASRVAGEGNEQYF.

The rearrangement links TRBV12-5 to TRBJ2-5, with 8 bases fitting TRBD1. The CDR3 loop spans 16 amino acids. The V segment lost 2 bases and the J segment 3 bases; nucleotides outside the gene matches: 8. Germline loops: CDR1 LGHNT, CDR2 FRNRAP. CDR3 amino acids: CASGLTTGQVEETQYF. The DNA of the CDR3 is TGTGCTAGTGGTTTGACTACGGGACAGGTCGAAGAGACCCAGTACTTC.

The J gene is TRBJ2-7, the V gene TRBV19; no reliable D call. V dropped 3 bases and J dropped 6 bases, with 15 bases sitting between them. This CDR3 is built from 14 residues. The V gene's germline CDR1 is LNHDA and CDR2 SQIVND (reference sequence). In nucleotides, the CDR3 is TGTGCCAGTAGTATCTCCCCACCTAAGTGCGAGCAGTACTTC. It codes for CASSISPPKCEQYF.

The chain has TRBV2 and TRBJ1-1; D unclear. Trimming cost V 6 bases and J 4 bases, with 12 bases left between them. The CDR3 length is 13 residues. Germline V lookup: CDR1 SNHLY, CDR2 FYNNEI. The CDR3 nucleotides read TGTGCCAGCAGGGCCTTCGGGAGCACTGAAGCTTTCTTT. Protein: CASRAFGSTEAFF.

The V and J genes are TRBV29-1 and TRBJ2-1; the match to TRBD2 covers 9 bases. The germline gives CDR1 SQVTM, CDR2 ANQGSEA. The V gene end was trimmed by 6 bases and the J gene end by 5 bases; junction bases not matched to a gene: 8. CDR3 length: 14 residues. CDR3 in DNA: TGCAGCGTCTTCCGACTAGCGGAGAACAATGAGCAGTTCTTC. Translated: CSVFRLAENNEQFF.

This rearrangement joins TRBV9 to TRBJ2-1, with 7 bases aligning to TRBD2. The CDR3 spans 15 residues. Per the germline V gene, CDR1 is SGDLS and CDR2 is YYNGEE. J gave up 0 bases and V 1 base, and 1 base lay outside the gene matches. CDR3 loop: CASSVLAGSYNEQFF. CDR3 coding DNA: TGTGCCAGCAGCGTATTAGCGGGCTCCTACAATGAGCAGTTCTTC.

The chain joins TRBV20-1 to TRBJ1-1, with D unclear. Trimming left V 1 base short and J 6 bases short, with 6 bases between. The V gene's germline CDR1 is DFQATT and CDR2 SNEGSKA (reference sequence). This CDR3 has 11 residues. The chain's CDR3 is CSARGLSEAFF. CDR3 in DNA: TGCAGTGCTAGAGGTCTCTCTGAAGCTTTCTTT.

The rearrangement links TRBV5-1 to TRBJ2-7; 8 bases agree with TRBD2. Looked up from germline, CDR1 is SGHRS and CDR2 is YFSETQ. V shed 6 bases and J 4 bases; nucleotides not matched to a gene: 15. This CDR3 has 16 amino acids. CDR3 in amino acids: CASTKTSERAFYEQYF. DNA for the CDR3: TGCGCCAGCACCAAGACTAGCGAGAGGGCCTTTTACGAGCAGTACTTC.

This clone has a count of ten or more. The J gene is TRBJ2-1, the V gene TRBV28; 8 bases align to TRBD2. Germline CDR1 MDHEN, CDR2 SYDVKM. V was pared by 11 bases and J by 3 bases, with 12 bases of the junction left unmatched. The CDR3 has 15 residues. The CDR3 bases are TGTGCCTCAAAGGGGGTAGCGGGATACTACAATGAGCAGTTCTTC. Protein product: CASKGVAGYYNEQFF.

The chain couples TRBV7-9 to TRBJ1-5; TRBD1 agrees at 9 bases. This CDR3 comprises 15 residues. Per the germline V gene, CDR1 is SEHNR and CDR2 is FQNEAQ (reference sequence). The V segment lost 1 base and the J segment 6 bases; nucleotides outside the gene matches: 4. Written as DNA, the CDR3 is TGTGCCAGCAGCTTAGAGGGACAGGGTGGTCAGCCCCAGCATTTT. It yields the protein CASSLEGQGGQPQHF.

The rearrangement uses TRBV13 and TRBJ2-3, with 9 bases matching TRBD2. In germline, CDR1 is PRHDT, CDR2 FYEKMQ (reference sequence). V was clipped by 2 bases and J by 2 bases; unmatched bases: 11. The CDR3 length is 18 residues. The CDR3 is CASSLRFLLAGTTDTQYF. Written as DNA, the CDR3 is TGTGCCAGCAGCTTAAGGTTCCTACTAGCGGGCACCACAGATACGCAGTATTTT.

The chain is built from TRBV30 and TRBJ2-7, with 14 bases aligning to TRBD2. The CDR3 spans 14 residues. Germline V gives CDR1 GTSNPN, CDR2 SVGIG (reference sequence). V was pared by 4 bases and J by 6 bases, with 5 bases of the junction left unmatched. The CDR3 loop reads CAWKGTSGSGEQYF. The CDR3 nucleotides are TGTGCCTGGAAAGGGACTAGCGGGAGTGGCGAGCAGTACTTC.

This clone has a single count. The genes are TRBV2 and TRBJ1-1; D gene ambiguous. The length of the CDR3 is 13 residues. V gave up 8 bases and J gave up 2 bases, with 12 bases separating them. Germline V gene sequence: CDR1 SNHLY, CDR2 FYNNEI. The CDR3 DNA is TGTGCCAGCCAAAGTACATTTAACACTGAAGCTTTCTTT. Amino acids: CASQSTFNTEAFF.

This chain joins TRBV27 and TRBJ2-7; 8 bases are shared with TRBD2. CDR3 length: 15 amino acids. Looked up from germline, CDR1 is MNHEY and CDR2 is SMNVEV (reference sequence). The V gene end was trimmed by 2 bases and the J gene end by 6 bases; junction bases not matched to a gene: 9. CDR3 loop: CASSLEGLAGLEQYF. As DNA, the CDR3 is TGTGCCAGCAGTTTAGAAGGATTAGCGGGACTCGAGCAGTACTTC.

The CDR3 sequence is CASSLAPAGSGANVLTF. In DNA form, the CDR3 reads TGTGCCAGCAGCTTAGCGCCCGCAGGGTCCGGGGCCAACGTCCTGACTTTC. The chain couples TRBV7-6 to TRBJ2-6; possible D gene TRBD1, 5 bases. The CDR3 is 17 residues long. Trimming left V 0 bases short and J 4 bases short, with 13 bases between. CDR1 is SGHVS and CDR2 is FNYEAQ in the germline V gene. Drawing the rest from reference TRBV7-6 and TRBJ2-6, the complete variable domain is GAGVSQSPRYKVTKRGQDVALRCDPISGHVSLYWYRQALGQGPEFLTYFNYEAQQDKSGLPNDRFSAERPEGSISTLTIQRTEQRDSAMYRCASSLAPAGSGANVLTFGAGSRLTVL.

The chain combines TRBV27 with TRBJ2-1, with D possibly matching TRBD2 (6 bases). Trimming pared 5 bases from V and 9 bases from J, leaving 23 bases between. From germline, CDR1 is MNHEY and CDR2 SMNVEV (reference sequence). The CDR3 is 16 amino acids. In DNA form, the CDR3 reads TGTGCCAGCAGTGTCCGACTAGAGGTGGGGATAAGTGAGCAGTTCTTC. Translation: CASSVRLEVGISEQFF.

The chain is built from TRBV6-1 and TRBJ2-3; the match to TRBD2 covers 11 bases. The V and J ends lost 4 bases and 1 base, in that order; junction bases with no gene match: 1. Germline CDR1 and CDR2: MNHNS and SASEGT. The CDR3 contains 15 residues. CDR3 loop: CASSVLAGGTDTQYF. CDR3 nucleotides: TGTGCCAGCAGTGTACTAGCGGGGGGCACAGATACGCAGTATTTT.

V and J are TRBV13 and TRBJ2-3, with 12 positions matching TRBD2. Per the germline V gene, CDR1 is PRHDT and CDR2 is FYEKMQ (reference sequence). J lost 0 bases, V lost 2 bases, and 6 bases had no gene match. CDR3 length: 18 residues. The CDR3 is CASSLWGLAGPSTDTQYF. The CDR3 nucleotides are TGTGCCAGCAGCTTATGGGGACTAGCGGGCCCTAGCACAGATACGCAGTATTTT. The full variable domain, in which reference TRBV13 and TRBJ2-3 provide the parts outside the CDR3, is AAGVIQSPRHLIKEKRETATLKCYPIPRHDTVYWYQQGPGQDPQFLISFYEKMQSDKGSIPDRFSAQQFSDYHSELNMSSLELGDSALYFCASSLWGLAGPSTDTQYFGPGTRLTVL.

This rearrangement joins TRBV29-1 to TRBJ2-1; TRBD2 aligns across 8 bases. The germline V gene encodes CDR1 SQVTM and CDR2 ANQGSEA. V lost 6 bases, J lost 2 bases, and 9 bases stayed unmatched. CDR3 length: 15 residues. DNA of the CDR3: TGCAGCGTAAGGACTAGCCGGAGGGCCTACAATGAGCAGTTCTTC. It yields the protein CSVRTSRRAYNEQFF.

This rearrangement joins TRBV6-5 to TRBJ2-3, with 8 bases that match TRBD1. Losses at the gene ends were 5 bases for V and 2 bases for J; bases not matched to a gene: 6. The CDR3 is 15 amino acids. Germline-derived CDR1 and CDR2 are MNHEY and SVGAGI. In nucleotides, the CDR3 is TGTGCCAGCAGTAAACAGACAGGGGTCACAGATACGCAGTATTTT. It translates to CASSKQTGVTDTQYF.

In this sample, this clone turned up a few times. The genes are TRBV19 and TRBJ1-5; the D gene is possibly TRBD1 (5 bases). Germline V gene data show CDR1 as LNHDA and CDR2 as SQIVND (reference sequence). CDR3 length: 15 residues. Deletions cut 6 bases from V and 0 bases from J, with 12 bases between. CDR3 DNA sequence: TGTGCCAGTAGCACACAGGTCTATAGCAATCAGCCCCAGCATTTT. It codes for CASSTQVYSNQPQHF.